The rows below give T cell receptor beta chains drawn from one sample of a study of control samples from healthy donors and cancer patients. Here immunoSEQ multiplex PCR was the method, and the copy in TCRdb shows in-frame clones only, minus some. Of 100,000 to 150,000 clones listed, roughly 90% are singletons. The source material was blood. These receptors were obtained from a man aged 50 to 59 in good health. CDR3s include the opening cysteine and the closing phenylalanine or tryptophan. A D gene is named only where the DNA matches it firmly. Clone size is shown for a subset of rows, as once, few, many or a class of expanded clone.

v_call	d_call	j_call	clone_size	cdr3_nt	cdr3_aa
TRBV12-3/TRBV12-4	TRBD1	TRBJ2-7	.	TGTGCCAGCAGTTTGACAGGGGCCGAGCAGTACTTC	CASSLTGAEQYF
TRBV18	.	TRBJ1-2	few	TGTGCCAGCTCACCTTTAGATGGCTACACCTTC	CASSPLDGYTF
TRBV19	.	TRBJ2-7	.	TGTGCCAGTAGTATGCAGGGGGGTCTAAGCGAGCAGTACTTC	CASSMQGGLSEQYF
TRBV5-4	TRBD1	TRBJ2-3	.	TGTGCCAGCAGCTTGGGGACAGGAACGATAGATACGCAGTATTTT	CASSLGTGTIDTQYF
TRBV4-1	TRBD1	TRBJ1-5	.	TGCGCCAGCAGCCCCGGACAGGGGACAGAGCCCCAGCATTTT	CASSPGQGTEPQHF
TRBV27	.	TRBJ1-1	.	TGTGCCAGCAGTGCCGGGACAACGAACACTGAAGCTTTCTTT	CASSAGTTNTEAFF
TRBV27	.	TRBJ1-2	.	TGTGCCAGCAGTTTATCGGGTACCGCTAACTATGGCTACACCTTC	CASSLSGTANYGYTF
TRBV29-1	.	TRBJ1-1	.	TGCAGCGTTAGACAGGTGGAAGCTTTCTTT	CSVRQVEAFF
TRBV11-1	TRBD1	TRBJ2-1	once	TGTGCCAGCAGCCTCGACAGGGTCCCCTACAATGAGCAGTTCTTC	CASSLDRVPYNEQFF
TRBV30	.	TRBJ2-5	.	TGTGCCTGGGGGCGACTAGGGGGCACGGGAGAGACCCAGTACTTC	CAWGRLGGTGETQYF
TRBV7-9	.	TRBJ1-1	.	TGTGCCAGCAGCGCTGACCGGGGCCCGGGGAACACTGAAGCTTTCTTT	CASSADRGPGNTEAFF
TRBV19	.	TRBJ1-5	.	TGTGCCAGTAGTACCCACCCTTTGGGGCAGCCCCAGCATTTT	CASSTHPLGQPQHF
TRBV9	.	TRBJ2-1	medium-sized	TGTGCCAGCAGCGTAGACCATCGCTCCTACAATGAGCAGTTCTTC	CASSVDHRSYNEQFF
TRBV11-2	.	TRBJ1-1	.	TGTGCCAGCAGCTTAAACACTGAAGCTTTCTTT	CASSLNTEAFF
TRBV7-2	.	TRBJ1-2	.	TGTGCCAGCAGCCGCAGAGACGCTGTAGACTATGGCTACACCTTC	CASSRRDAVDYGYTF
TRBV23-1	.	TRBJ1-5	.	TGCGCCAGCAGTCTGCTGGGATTAGATAGCAATCAGCCCCAGCATTTT	CASSLLGLDSNQPQHF
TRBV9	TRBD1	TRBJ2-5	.	TGTGCCAGCAGCGTAGGGGGACAGGGGTGGGAGACCCAGTACTTC	CASSVGGQGWETQYF
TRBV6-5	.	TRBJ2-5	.	TGTGCCAGCAGTTACTGGGCAGGCCAAGAGACCCAGTACTTC	CASSYWAGQETQYF
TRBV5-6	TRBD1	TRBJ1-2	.	TGTGCCAGCAGCGAAGGGACAGGGCTTGGCTACACCTTC	CASSEGTGLGYTF
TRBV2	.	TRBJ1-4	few	TGTGCCAGCAGTGACGGAGGAGCTAATGAAAAACTGTTTTTT	CASSDGGANEKLFF
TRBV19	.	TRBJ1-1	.	TGTGCCACCAGATATCGGGACTCCCCTAACACTGAAGCTTTCTTT	CATRYRDSPNTEAFF
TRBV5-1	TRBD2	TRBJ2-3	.	TGCGCCAGCAGCTCCCAGCGGGGGGGCACAGATACGCAGTATTTT	CASSSQRGGTDTQYF
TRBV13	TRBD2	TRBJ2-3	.	TGTGCCAGCAGCGCGAGACTAGCGGGCTCCGGCATAGATACGCAGTATTTT	CASSARLAGSGIDTQYF
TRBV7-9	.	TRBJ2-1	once	TGTGCCAGCAGCCCCCTCCGCTCCTACAATGAGCAGTTCTTC	CASSPLRSYNEQFF
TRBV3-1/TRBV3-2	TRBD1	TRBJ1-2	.	TGTGCCAGCAGCCAAACAGGGGTCAACTATGGCTACACCTTC	CASSQTGVNYGYTF
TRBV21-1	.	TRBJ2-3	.	TGTGCCAGCAGCCCCTGGCAGGGTGAGGATACGCAGTATTTT	CASSPWQGEDTQYF
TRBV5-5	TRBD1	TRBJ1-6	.	TGTGCCAGCAGCTTGGACAGGGGGTCGGGGTCACCCCTCCACTTT	CASSLDRGSGSPLHF
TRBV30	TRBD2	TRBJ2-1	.	TGTGCCTCCGTAGCGGGGGGAGTCTACAATGAGCAGTTCTTC	CASVAGGVYNEQFF
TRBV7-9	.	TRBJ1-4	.	TGTGCCAGCAGCTTAAGGACAGTGGAAAAACTGTTTTTT	CASSLRTVEKLFF
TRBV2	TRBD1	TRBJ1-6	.	TGTGCCAGCAGGGAAGGGACAGGGCAATCACCCCTCCACTTT	CASREGTGQSPLHF
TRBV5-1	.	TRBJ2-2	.	TGCGCCAGCAGCTTGGCGGCGGGGCCGAACACCGGGGAGCTGTTTTTT	CASSLAAGPNTGELFF
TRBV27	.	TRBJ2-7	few	TGTGCCAGCTCCCCCGCGGCCTCCTACGAGCAGTACTTC	CASSPAASYEQYF
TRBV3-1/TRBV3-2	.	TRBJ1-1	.	TGTGCCAGCAGCCGGGGGGCGATTGGCACTGAAGCTTTCTTT	CASSRGAIGTEAFF
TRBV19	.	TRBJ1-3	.	TGTGCCAGTAATGGTATGAGGTACTCTGGAAACACCATATATTTT	CASNGMRYSGNTIYF
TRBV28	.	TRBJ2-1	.	TGTGCCAGCAGATTTGGGACGGCCGAAGAGTTCTTC	CASRFGTAEEFF
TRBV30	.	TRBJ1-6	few	TGTGCCTGGAGTAGGAGCTCCTATAATTCACCCCTCCACTTT	CAWSRSSYNSPLHF
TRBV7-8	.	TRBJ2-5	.	TGTGCCAGCAGCACGACAGTCCAAGAGACCCAGTACTTC	CASSTTVQETQYF
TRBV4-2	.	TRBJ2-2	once	TGTGCCAGCAGCCCCCGGGGCCGGGGATCGGTAATCCTGAACACCGGGGAGCTGTTTTTT	CASSPRGRGSVILNTGELFF
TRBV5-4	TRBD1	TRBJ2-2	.	TGTGCCAGCAGCGAAATCGACAGGGCGAACACCGGGGAGCTGTTTTTT	CASSEIDRANTGELFF
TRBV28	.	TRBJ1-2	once	TGTGCCAGCAGTTTAGTAACGATCGGGAACTATGGCTACACCTTC	CASSLVTIGNYGYTF